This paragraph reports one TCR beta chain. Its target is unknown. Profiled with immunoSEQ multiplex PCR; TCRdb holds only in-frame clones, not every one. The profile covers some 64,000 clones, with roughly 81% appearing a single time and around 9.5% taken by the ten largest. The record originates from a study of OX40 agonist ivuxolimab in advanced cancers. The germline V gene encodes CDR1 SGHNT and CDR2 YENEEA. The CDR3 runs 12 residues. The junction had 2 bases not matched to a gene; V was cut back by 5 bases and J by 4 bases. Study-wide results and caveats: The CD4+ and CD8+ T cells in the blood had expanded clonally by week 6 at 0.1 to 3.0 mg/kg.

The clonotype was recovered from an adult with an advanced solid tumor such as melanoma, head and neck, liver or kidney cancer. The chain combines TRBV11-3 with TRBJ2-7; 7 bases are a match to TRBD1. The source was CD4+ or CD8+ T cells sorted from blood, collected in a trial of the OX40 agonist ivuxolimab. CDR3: CASSMDRYEQYF. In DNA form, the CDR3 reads TGTGCCAGCAGCATGGACAGGTACGAGCAGTACTTC. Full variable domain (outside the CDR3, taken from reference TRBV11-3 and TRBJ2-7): EAGVVQSPRYKIIEKKQPVAFWCNPISGHNTLYWYLQNLGQGPELLIRYENEEAVDDSQLPKDRFSAERLKGVDSTLKIQPAELGDSAVYLCASSMDRYEQYFGPGTRLTVT.